This is a list of T cell receptor beta chains from one sample in a study of blood T cells in healthy people across ages. TCRdb reprocessed the 5' RACE reads via MiXCR and lists one record per CDR3 protein. This sample has roughly 1.7 million distinct CDR3 sequences, with roughly 30% found just once. What was sequenced was blood. The source is a woman in her 30s in good health. Each CDR3 is given with its conserved first and last residue. D genes are given only for firm matches. Clone size is not always given. Where it is, it says once, few, many or a class for expanded clones.

>TRBJ2-1|-|-|TRBV28
CASHTGYSEQFF
TGTGCCAGCCATACAGGATATAGTGAGCAGTTCTTC
>TRBJ2-7|TRBD1|few|TRBV3-1
CASSQDWTGYEQYF
TGTGCCAGCAGCCAAGACTGGACAGGATACGAGCAGTACTTC
>TRBJ1-2|-|-|TRBV28
CASSFPHTNYGYTF
TGTGCTAGCAGTTTCCCGCACACTAACTATGGCTACACCTTC
>TRBJ2-5|-|few|TRBV9
CASSVEGGLVETQYF
TGTGCCAGCAGCGTAGAGGGCGGGTTGGTTGAGACCCAGTACTTC
>TRBJ1-5|TRBD1|-|TRBV4-2
CASSQVPGQGDNQPQHF
TGTGCCAGCAGCCAAGTTCCCGGACAGGGGGACAATCAGCCCCAGCATTTT
>TRBJ2-5|-|few|TRBV28
CASSLDPGWSRKTQYF
TGTGCCAGCAGTTTAGACCCAGGGTGGAGTAGGAAGACCCAGTACTTC
>TRBJ1-6|-|-|TRBV4-1
CASSQVLEGRPPHF
TGCGCCAGCAGCCAAGTGCTAGAGGGAAGACCCCCCCACTTT
>TRBJ1-5|TRBD1|-|TRBV18
CASSHTGGVNQPQHF
TGTGCCAGCTCACATACAGGGGGCGTTAATCAGCCCCAGCATTTT
>TRBJ2-1|TRBD2|-|TRBV9
CASSVAGVAGGSYNEQFF
TGTGCCAGCAGCGTAGCGGGGGTAGCGGGAGGATCCTACAATGAGCAGTTCTTC
>TRBJ1-4|-|-|TRBV20-1
CSARDPRGRGEKLFF
TGCAGTGCAAGGGACCCACGGGGAAGGGGTGAAAAACTGTTTTTT
>TRBJ2-7|-|-|TRBV5-1
CASSSNQGAHEQYF
TGCGCCAGCAGCAGTAACCAGGGTGCCCACGAGCAGTACTTC
>TRBJ2-1|TRBD2|-|TRBV5-1
CASTLRGEYNEQFF
TGCGCCAGCACCCTACGGGGGGAGTACAATGAGCAGTTCTTC
>TRBJ1-2|-|few|TRBV27
CASSLSALYGYTF
TGTGCCAGCAGTTTATCGGCATTATATGGCTACACCTTC
>TRBJ2-4|-|-|TRBV10-3
CAISEHKAGARAKNIQYF
TGTGCCATCAGTGAGCACAAGGCCGGGGCGAGGGCCAAAAACATTCAGTACTTC
>TRBJ2-5|-|-|TRBV14
CASSQDTQGRNQETQYF
TGTGCCAGCAGCCAAGATACGCAGGGCCGGAACCAAGAGACCCAGTACTTC
>TRBJ2-5|TRBD2|few|TRBV20-1
CSARLAGVLETQYF
TGCAGTGCTAGGTTAGCGGGGGTGCTAGAGACCCAGTACTTC
>TRBJ2-7|-|-|TRBV28
CASSPQTSKAVEQYF
TGTGCCAGCAGCCCCCAAACTAGCAAGGCTGTCGAGCAGTACTTC
>TRBJ2-1|-|-|TRBV20-1
CSARGGVGLLDEQFF
TGCAGTGCTAGAGGTGGTGTGGGACTGCTCGATGAGCAGTTCTTC
>TRBJ1-1|-|-|TRBV7-9
CASRVFIRTEAFF
TGTGCCAGTAGGGTCTTTATAAGGACTGAAGCTTTCTTT
>TRBJ2-2|TRBD2|once|TRBV6-1
CASTPRGGFTGELFF
TGTGCCAGCACTCCCCGCGGGGGGTTCACCGGGGAGCTGTTTTTT
>TRBJ2-5|-|few|TRBV5-1
CASSLGDPRETQYF
TGCGCCAGCAGCTTGGGGGACCCTCGGGAGACCCAGTACTTC
>TRBJ2-7|TRBD1|-|TRBV6-1
CASSGTGGQYEQYF
TGTGCCAGCAGTGGAACAGGGGGCCAGTACGAGCAGTACTTC
>TRBJ2-1|-|few|TRBV4-1
CASSSGTPRSNEQFF
TGCGCCAGCAGCTCCGGGACACCTCGATCCAATGAGCAGTTCTTC
>TRBJ2-5|TRBD1|few|TRBV20-1
CSARALPTGGQETQYF
TGCAGTGCTAGGGCTCTCCCGACAGGGGGTCAGGAGACCCAGTACTTC
>TRBJ1-5|TRBD1|-|TRBV6-1
CAGSAPGQGVSQPQHF
TGTGCCGGCAGTGCCCCCGGACAGGGGGTGAGTCAGCCCCAGCATTTT
>TRBJ2-3|TRBD1|-|TRBV6-1
CASSDRTGRSDTQYF
TGTGCCAGCAGTGACCGGACAGGGAGATCAGATACGCAGTATTTT
>TRBJ1-2|-|many|TRBV20-1
CSAWTHLKKKALYGYTF
TGCAGTGCTTGGACACACCTAAAGAAAAAGGCTCTCTATGGCTACACCTTC
>TRBJ2-5|-|few|TRBV15
CATSRDLLAQETQYF
TGTGCCACCAGCAGAGATCTGCTAGCGCAAGAGACCCAGTACTTC
>TRBJ2-7|-|-|TRBV27
CASSSTPSRRVGERYF
TGTGCCAGCAGTTCAACTCCAAGTCGCAGGGTGGGCGAGCGGTACTTC
>TRBJ1-1|TRBD1|few|TRBV6-1
CASGTVEEDTEAFF
TGTGCCAGCGGGACAGTCGAGGAGGACACTGAAGCTTTCTTT
>TRBJ2-7|TRBD1|few|TRBV12-3/TRBV12-4
CASSRTGEGNEQYF
TGTGCCAGCAGTAGGACAGGGGAGGGGAACGAGCAGTACTTC
>TRBJ2-7|-|-|TRBV20-1
CSARGVSGSYEQYF
TGCAGTGCTAGAGGTGTTAGCGGCTCCTACGAGCAGTACTTC
>TRBJ1-1|-|-|TRBV6-2/TRBV6-3
CASSYSGRDYLLTEAFF
TGTGCCAGCAGTTACTCGGGCAGGGACTACCTCCTTACTGAAGCTTTCTTT
>TRBJ2-7|-|-|TRBV12-3/TRBV12-4
CASSSRGHTTYEQYF
TGTGCCAGCAGCTCCCGCGGGCACACGACCTACGAGCAGTACTTC
>TRBJ1-2|TRBD1|-|TRBV27
CASSSAGQGIYGYTF
TGTGCCAGCAGTTCGGCGGGACAGGGGATCTATGGCTACACCTTC
>TRBJ2-3|TRBD2|few|TRBV7-2
CASSLSSGMGADTQYF
TGTGCCAGCAGCTTGTCTAGCGGGATGGGGGCAGATACGCAGTATTTT
>TRBJ2-7|TRBD1|-|TRBV7-7
CASSPGTGWSYEQYF
TGTGCCAGCAGCCCCGGGACAGGGTGGTCCTACGAGCAGTACTTC
>TRBJ2-3|TRBD2|-|TRBV29-1
CSVEGGSGGGSTDTQYF
TGCAGCGTTGAAGGAGGTAGCGGGGGGGGTAGCACAGATACGCAGTATTTT
>TRBJ2-7|-|once|TRBV18
CASSPLNLGVVEQYF
TGTGCCAGCTCACCACTAAATCTGGGGGTGGTTGAGCAGTACTTC
>TRBJ1-1|TRBD1|-|TRBV3-1
CASSQRGGGENTEAFF
TGTGCCAGCAGCCAACGAGGGGGCGGGGAGAACACTGAAGCTTTCTTT
>TRBJ1-4|TRBD1|-|TRBV6-6
CAIKHRGNEKLFF
TGTGCCATTAAGCACAGGGGTAATGAAAAACTGTTTTTT
>TRBJ2-5|-|once|TRBV30
CAWRDHSRDQFQETQYF
TGTGCCTGGAGGGACCACTCGAGGGACCAGTTCCAAGAGACCCAGTACTTC
>TRBJ2-3|-|-|TRBV7-6
CASSFQPASTDTQYF
TGTGCCAGCAGCTTTCAGCCAGCTAGCACAGATACGCAGTATTTT
>TRBJ2-1|-|-|TRBV9
CASSRTQLSYNEQFF
TGTGCCAGCAGTAGGACGCAGCTCTCCTACAATGAGCAGTTCTTC
>TRBJ2-7|TRBD1|few|TRBV10-2
CASSRGQGAAEQYF
TGCGCCAGCAGCCGCGGACAGGGGGCAGCCGAGCAGTACTTC
>TRBJ2-1|TRBD2|-|TRBV6-1
CATARTLLAMHGRLHEQFF
TGTGCCACCGCACGGACCTTACTAGCGATGCACGGGAGGCTGCATGAGCAGTTCTTC
>TRBJ2-7|TRBD2|few|TRBV11-2
CASSLHTSGASYEQYF
TGTGCCAGCAGCTTACATACTAGCGGGGCTTCCTACGAGCAGTACTTC
>TRBJ2-7|-|-|TRBV6-5
CASSYRAREQYF
TGTGCCAGCAGTTACCGAGCGAGGGAGCAGTACTTC
>TRBJ2-4|-|-|TRBV7-2
CASSLTGTNIQYF
TGTGCCAGCAGCTTAACAGGGACAAACATTCAGTACTTC
>TRBJ2-3|-|few|TRBV10-3
CASLNTGTPADTQYF
TGTGCCAGCCTAAACACCGGGACTCCGGCAGATACGCAGTATTTT
>TRBJ2-7|-|-|TRBV9
CAGSVDGLPDEQYF
TGTGCCGGCAGCGTAGATGGATTACCGGACGAGCAGTACTTC
>TRBJ2-3|-|-|TRBV10-2
CATQSSTDTQYF
TGCGCCACCCAGAGTAGCACAGATACGCAGTATTTT
>TRBJ2-7|TRBD1|-|TRBV27
CASSPLGQGPSYEQYF
TGTGCCAGCAGTCCCCTCGGACAGGGGCCATCCTACGAGCAGTACTTC
>TRBJ2-1|-|many|TRBV29-1
CSVNDRYNEQFF
TGCAGCGTGAATGACAGATACAATGAGCAGTTCTTC
>TRBJ2-1|-|-|TRBV7-2
CASSPSFEQFF
TGTGCCAGCAGTCCTAGTTTTGAGCAGTTCTTC
>TRBJ1-5|-|-|TRBV6-2/TRBV6-3
CASSYLGGSRQPQHF
TGTGCCAGCAGTTACTTGGGCGGTTCGCGGCAGCCCCAGCATTTT
>TRBJ2-5|-|-|TRBV7-9
CASSTALLETQYF
TGTGCCAGCAGCACGGCCCTTTTAGAGACCCAGTACTTC
>TRBJ2-1|TRBD2|-|TRBV29-1
CSVQGTSGRAYNERFF
TGCAGCGTACAAGGAACTAGCGGGAGGGCCTACAATGAGCGGTTCTTC
>TRBJ2-7|-|-|TRBV7-9
CASSLGQDHEQYF
TGTGCCAGCAGCTTAGGACAGGATCACGAGCAGTACTTC